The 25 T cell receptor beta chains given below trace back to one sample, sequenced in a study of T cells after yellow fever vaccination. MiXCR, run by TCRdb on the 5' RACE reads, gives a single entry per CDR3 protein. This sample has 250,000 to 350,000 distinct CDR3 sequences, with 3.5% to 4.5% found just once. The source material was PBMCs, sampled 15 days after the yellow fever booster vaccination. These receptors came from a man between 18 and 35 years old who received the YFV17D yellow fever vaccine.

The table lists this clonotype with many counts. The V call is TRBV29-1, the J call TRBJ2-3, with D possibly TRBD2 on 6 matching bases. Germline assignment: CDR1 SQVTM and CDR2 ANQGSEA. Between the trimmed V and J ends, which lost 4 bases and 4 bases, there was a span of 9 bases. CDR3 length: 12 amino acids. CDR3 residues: CSVGTGADTQYF. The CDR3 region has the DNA TGCAGCGTTGGGACGGGGGCAGATACGCAGTATTTT.

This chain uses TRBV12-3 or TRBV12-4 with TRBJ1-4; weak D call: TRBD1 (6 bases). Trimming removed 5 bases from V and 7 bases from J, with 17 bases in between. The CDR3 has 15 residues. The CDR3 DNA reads TGTGCCAGCAGTCCCGGACAGTTCGGAGGTGAAAAACTGTTTTTT. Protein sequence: CASSPGQFGGEKLFF.

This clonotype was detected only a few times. As DNA, the CDR3 is TGCGCCAGCAGCCAAACCACCTTCGACCCGAACACCATATATTTT. Protein product: CASSQTTFDPNTIYF. The genes are TRBV4-1 and TRBJ1-3; no clear D gene. Germline CDR1 and CDR2: MGHRA and YSYEKL. This CDR3 region has 15 residues. The V end was cut by 2 bases, the J end by 7 bases, with 15 bases between.

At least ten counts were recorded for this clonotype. The CDR3 here is CASSSTPTSGGHTQYF. CDR3 in DNA: TGTGCCAGCAGCTCCACCCCGACTAGCGGGGGGCATACGCAGTATTTT. V gene TRBV7-6 combines with J gene TRBJ2-3; 13 bases are a match to TRBD2. Germline lookup yields CDR1 SGHVS and CDR2 FNYEAQ. The CDR3 covers 16 residues. The J segment lost 7 bases and the V segment lost 4 bases, leaving 8 bases of the junction unmatched.

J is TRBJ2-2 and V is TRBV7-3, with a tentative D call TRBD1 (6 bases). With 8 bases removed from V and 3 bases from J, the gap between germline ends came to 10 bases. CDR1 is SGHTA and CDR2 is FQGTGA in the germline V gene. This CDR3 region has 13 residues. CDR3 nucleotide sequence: TGTGCCAGCGGTCACAGGGACACCGGGGAGCTGTTTTTT. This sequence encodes CASGHRDTGELFF.

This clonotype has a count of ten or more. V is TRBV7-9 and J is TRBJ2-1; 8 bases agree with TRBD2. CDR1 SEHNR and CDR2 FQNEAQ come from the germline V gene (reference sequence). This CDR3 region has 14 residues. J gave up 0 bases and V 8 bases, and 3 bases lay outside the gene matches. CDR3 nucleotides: TGTGCCAGCCCCGGGGGGGTCTCCTACAATGAGCAGTTCTTC. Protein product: CASPGGVSYNEQFF.

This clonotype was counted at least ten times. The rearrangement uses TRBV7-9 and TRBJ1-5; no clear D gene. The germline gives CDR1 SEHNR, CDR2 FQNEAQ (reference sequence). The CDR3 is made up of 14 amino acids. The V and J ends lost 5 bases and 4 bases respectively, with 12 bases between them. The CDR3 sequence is CASSPAMGNQPQHF. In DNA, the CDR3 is TGTGCCAGCAGCCCAGCCATGGGAAATCAGCCCCAGCATTTT.

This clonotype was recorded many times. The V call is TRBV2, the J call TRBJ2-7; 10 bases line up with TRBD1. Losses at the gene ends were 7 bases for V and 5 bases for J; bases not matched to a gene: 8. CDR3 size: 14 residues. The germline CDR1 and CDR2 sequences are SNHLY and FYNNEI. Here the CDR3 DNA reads TGTGCCAGCACCTGGGACAGGGGTAACAACGAGCAGTACTTC. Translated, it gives CASTWDRGNNEQYF.

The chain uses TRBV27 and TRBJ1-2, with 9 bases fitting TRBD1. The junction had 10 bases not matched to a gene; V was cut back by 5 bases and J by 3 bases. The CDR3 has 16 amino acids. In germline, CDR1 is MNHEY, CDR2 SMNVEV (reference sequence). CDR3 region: CASSKNRGLVDYGYTF. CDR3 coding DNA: TGTGCCAGCAGTAAGAACAGGGGGCTGGTTGACTATGGCTACACCTTC.

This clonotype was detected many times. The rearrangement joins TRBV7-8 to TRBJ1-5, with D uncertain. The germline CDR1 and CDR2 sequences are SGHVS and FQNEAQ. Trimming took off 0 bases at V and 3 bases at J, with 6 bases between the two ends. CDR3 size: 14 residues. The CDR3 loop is CASSLAGHNQPQHF. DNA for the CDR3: TGTGCCAGCAGCTTAGCAGGTCACAATCAGCCCCAGCATTTT.

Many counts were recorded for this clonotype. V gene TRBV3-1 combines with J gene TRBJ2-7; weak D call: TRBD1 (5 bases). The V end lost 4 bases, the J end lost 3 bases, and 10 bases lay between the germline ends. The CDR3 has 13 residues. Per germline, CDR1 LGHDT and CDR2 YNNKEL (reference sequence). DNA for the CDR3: TGTGCCAGCAGCCGAGGACACGACTACGAGCAGTACTTC. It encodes CASSRGHDYEQYF.

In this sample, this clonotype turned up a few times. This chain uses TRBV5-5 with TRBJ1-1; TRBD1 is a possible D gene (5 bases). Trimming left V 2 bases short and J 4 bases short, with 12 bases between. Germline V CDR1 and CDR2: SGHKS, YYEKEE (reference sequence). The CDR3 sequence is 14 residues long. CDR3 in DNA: TGTGCCAGCAGCTTTTCGCAGGGCGGCACTGAAGCTTTCTTT. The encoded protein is CASSFSQGGTEAFF.

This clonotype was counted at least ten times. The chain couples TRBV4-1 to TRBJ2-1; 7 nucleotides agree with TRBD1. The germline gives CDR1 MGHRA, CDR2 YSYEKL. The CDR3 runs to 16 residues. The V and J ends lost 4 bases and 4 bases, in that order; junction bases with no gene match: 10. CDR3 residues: CASSRDGTASYNEQFF. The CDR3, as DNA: TGCGCCAGCAGCCGGGATGGGACAGCCTCATACAATGAGCAGTTCTTC.

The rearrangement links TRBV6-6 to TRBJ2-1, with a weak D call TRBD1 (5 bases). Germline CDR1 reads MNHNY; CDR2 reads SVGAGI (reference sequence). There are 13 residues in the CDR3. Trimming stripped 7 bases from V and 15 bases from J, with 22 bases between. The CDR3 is CASIPLDGQGRFF. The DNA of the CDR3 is TGTGCCAGCATCCCTTTAGATGGGCAGGGCAGGTTCTTC.

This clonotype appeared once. The CDR3 loop is CAAPGSPPGELFF. In nucleotides, the CDR3 is TGTGCCGCGCCAGGATCCCCGCCCGGGGAGCTGTTTTTT. The J gene is TRBJ2-2, the V gene TRBV21-1; the DNA was not used to check the table's D call, TRBD1. TRBV21-1 has pseudogene status. This CDR3 spans 13 amino acids.

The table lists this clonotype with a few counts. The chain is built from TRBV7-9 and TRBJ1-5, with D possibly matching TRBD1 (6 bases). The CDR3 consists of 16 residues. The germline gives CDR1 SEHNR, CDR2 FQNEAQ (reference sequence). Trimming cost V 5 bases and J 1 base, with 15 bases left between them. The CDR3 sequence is CASSGTRDKSNQPQHF. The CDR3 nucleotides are TGTGCCAGCAGCGGGACCCGGGACAAGAGCAATCAGCCCCAGCATTTT.

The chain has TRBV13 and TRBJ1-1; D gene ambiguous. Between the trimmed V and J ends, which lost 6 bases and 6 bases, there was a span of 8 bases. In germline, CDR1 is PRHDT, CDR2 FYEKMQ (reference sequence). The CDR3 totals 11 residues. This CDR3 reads CASRSEAEAFF. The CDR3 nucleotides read TGTGCCAGCAGATCGGAAGCTGAAGCTTTCTTT.

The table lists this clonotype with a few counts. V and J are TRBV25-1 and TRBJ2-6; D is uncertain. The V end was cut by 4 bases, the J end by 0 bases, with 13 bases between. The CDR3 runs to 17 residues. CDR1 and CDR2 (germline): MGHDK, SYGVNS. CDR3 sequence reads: CASSAWTVRSGANVLTF. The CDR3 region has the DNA TGTGCCAGCAGTGCCTGGACGGTGCGCTCTGGGGCCAACGTCCTGACTTTC. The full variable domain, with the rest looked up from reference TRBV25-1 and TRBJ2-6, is EADIYQTPRYLVIGTGKKITLECSQTMGHDKMYWYQQDPGMELHLIHYSYGVNSTEKGDLSSESTVSRIRTEHFPLTLESARPSHTSQYLCASSAWTVRSGANVLTFGAGSRLTVL.

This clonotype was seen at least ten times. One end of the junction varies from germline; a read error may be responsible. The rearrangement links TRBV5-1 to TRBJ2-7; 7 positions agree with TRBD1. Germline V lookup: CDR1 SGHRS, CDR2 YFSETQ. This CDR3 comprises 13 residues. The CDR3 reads CASSPGQTYEQYF. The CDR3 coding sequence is TGTGCCAGCAGCCCGGGACAGACCTACGAGCAGTACTTC.

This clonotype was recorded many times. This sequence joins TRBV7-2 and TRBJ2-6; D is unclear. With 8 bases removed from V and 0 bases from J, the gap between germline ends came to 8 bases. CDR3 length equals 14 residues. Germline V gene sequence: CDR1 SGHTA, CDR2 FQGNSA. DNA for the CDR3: TGTGCCAGCCTCTGGGGCTCTGGGGCCAACGTCCTGACTTTC. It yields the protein CASLWGSGANVLTF.

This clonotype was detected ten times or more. CDR3 in DNA: TGTGCCAGCAGTTTGGGACAGGGCCCCTACTCCTACAATGAGCAGTTCTTC. Amino acid sequence: CASSLGQGPYSYNEQFF. This chain uses TRBV12-3 or TRBV12-4 with TRBJ2-1; 9 bases are shared with TRBD1. Trimming took 3 bases from V and 0 from J; bases not matched to a gene: 6. The CDR3 is 17 amino acids.

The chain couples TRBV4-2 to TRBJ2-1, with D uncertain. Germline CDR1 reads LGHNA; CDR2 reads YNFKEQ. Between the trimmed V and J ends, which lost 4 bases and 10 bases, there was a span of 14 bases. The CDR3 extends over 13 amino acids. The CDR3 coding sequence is TGTGCCAGCAGCCTCGCCGGTCGAGTAGAGCAGTTCTTC. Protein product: CASSLAGRVEQFF.

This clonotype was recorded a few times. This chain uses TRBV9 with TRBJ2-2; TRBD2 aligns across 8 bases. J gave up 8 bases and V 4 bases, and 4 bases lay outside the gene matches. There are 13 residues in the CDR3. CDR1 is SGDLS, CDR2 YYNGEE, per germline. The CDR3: CASSPGGDGELFF. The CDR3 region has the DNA TGTGCCAGCAGCCCGGGGGGGGATGGGGAGCTGTTTTTT. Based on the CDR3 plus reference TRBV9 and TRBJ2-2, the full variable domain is DSGVTQTPKHLITATGQRVTLRCSPRSGDLSVYWYQQSLDQGLQFLIQYYNGEERAKGNILERFSAQQFPDLHSELNLSSLELGDSALYFCASSPGGDGELFFGEGSRLTVL.

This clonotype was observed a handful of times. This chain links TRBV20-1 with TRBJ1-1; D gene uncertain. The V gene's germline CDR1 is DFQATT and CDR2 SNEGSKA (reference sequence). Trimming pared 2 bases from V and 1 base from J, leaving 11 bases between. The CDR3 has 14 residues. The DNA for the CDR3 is TGCAGTGCTAGACGACGGGGAGGGAACACTGAAGCTTTCTTT. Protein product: CSARRRGGNTEAFF.

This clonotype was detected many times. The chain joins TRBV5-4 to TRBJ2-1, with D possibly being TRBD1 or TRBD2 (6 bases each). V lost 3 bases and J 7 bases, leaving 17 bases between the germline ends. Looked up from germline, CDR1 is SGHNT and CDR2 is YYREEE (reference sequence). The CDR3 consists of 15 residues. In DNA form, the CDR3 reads TGTGCCAGCAGCTCGGGGGCGCAGGCCAGAAATGAGCAGTTCTTC. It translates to CASSSGAQARNEQFF.